The 6 T cell receptor beta chains reported below all come from one sample, sequenced in a study of T cells after yellow fever vaccination. One entry per CDR3 protein, called by TCRdb with MiXCR from the 5' RACE reads. Of almost 600,000 distinct CDR3 sequences listed, roughly 14% are singletons. The material sequenced was PBMCs, taken on the day of the yellow fever booster vaccination. These receptors were taken from a man aged 25-40 years who received the YFV17D yellow fever vaccine.

The CDR3 sequence: CAWSPSGPETQYF. CDR3 DNA: TGTGCCTGGAGTCCGAGTGGCCCAGAGACCCAGTACTTC. This chain joins TRBV30 and TRBJ2-5; D is ambiguous. CDR3 size: 13 residues. V was pared by 2 bases and J by 4 bases, with 11 bases between. Germline CDR1 is GTSNPN and CDR2 is SVGIG (reference sequence).

The rearrangement links TRBV10-1 to TRBJ2-1, with no clear D. V was cut by 7 bases and J by 3 bases, with 13 bases left in between. The CDR3 loop spans 14 amino acids. Germline V CDR1 and CDR2: WNHNN, SYGVQD (reference sequence). The CDR3 nucleotides read TGCGCCAGCACGTCGCGGTCTGACTACAATGAGCAGTTCTTC. This encodes CASTSRSDYNEQFF.

This clonotype was counted between two and nine times. The V and J genes are TRBV28 and TRBJ2-7; the D call may be TRBD1 or TRBD2 (6 bases each). Trimming shortened V by 2 bases and J by 13 bases, and 21 bases separated the two germline ends. CDR1 and CDR2 (germline): MDHEN, SYDVKM. The CDR3 sequence is 14 residues long. The CDR3 reads CASSLTGTRELYYF. In DNA, the CDR3 is TGTGCCAGCAGTTTAACAGGGACTCGGGAGCTTTACTACTTC.

V usage is TRBV18 and J usage is TRBJ1-1, with a weak D call TRBD1 (6 bases). Germline V gene lookup returns CDR1 KGHSH and CDR2 LQKENI. The CDR3 covers 13 residues. Trimming pared 6 bases from V and 8 bases from J, leaving 16 bases between. The CDR3: CASSTDRSGEAFF. The CDR3 DNA reads as TGTGCCAGCTCCACTGACAGGTCGGGGGAAGCTTTCTTT.

This clonotype occurred once. The gene calls are TRBV20-1 and TRBJ2-3; D is perhaps TRBD2 (5 bases). The CDR3 is 15 amino acids. Per the germline V gene, CDR1 is DFQATT and CDR2 is SNEGSKA (reference sequence). Trimming left V 2 bases short and J 0 bases short, with 12 bases between. The CDR3 here is CSARLAYSSTDTQYF. In nucleotides, the CDR3 is TGCAGTGCTAGATTAGCGTATTCTAGCACAGATACGCAGTATTTT.

The rearrangement links TRBV20-1 to TRBJ2-1; no reliable D call. The CDR3 sequence is 15 residues long. Germline V gene sequence: CDR1 DFQATT, CDR2 SNEGSKA (reference sequence). Trimming removed 0 bases at V and 7 bases at J, with 16 bases between. CDR3 loop: CSARDQTGAGNEQFF. CDR3 coding DNA: TGCAGTGCTAGAGATCAGACGGGCGCCGGAAATGAGCAGTTCTTC.